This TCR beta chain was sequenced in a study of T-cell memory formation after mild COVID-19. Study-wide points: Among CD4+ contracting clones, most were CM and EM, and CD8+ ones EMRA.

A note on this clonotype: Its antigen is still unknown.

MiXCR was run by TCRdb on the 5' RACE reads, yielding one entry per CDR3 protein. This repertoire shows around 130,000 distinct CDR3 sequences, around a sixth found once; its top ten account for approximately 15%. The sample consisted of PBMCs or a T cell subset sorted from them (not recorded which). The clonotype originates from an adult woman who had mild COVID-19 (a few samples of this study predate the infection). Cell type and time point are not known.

The CDR3 coding sequence is TGTGCCAGCAGCTTCCTGGGACTAGCGGGAGCCTACGAGCAGTACTTC. Translation: CASSFLGLAGAYEQYF. J is TRBJ2-7 and V is TRBV5-4, with 14 bases identical to TRBD2. Per germline, CDR1 SGHNT and CDR2 YYREEE (reference sequence). Trimming removed 2 bases from V and 2 bases from J; junction bases left unmatched: 3. This CDR3 is built from 16 residues. Looking up the rest from reference TRBV5-4 and TRBJ2-7 gives the full variable domain: ETGVTQSPTHLIKTRGQQVTLRCSSQSGHNTVSWYQQALGQGPQFIFQYYREEENGRGNFPPRFSGLQFPNYSSELNVNALELDDSALYLCASSFLGLAGAYEQYFGPGTRLTVT.